The clone carrying this T cell receptor (beta chain) was observed a single time. The data derive from a study of blood T cell repertoires in COVID-19. The wider study: Italy, Spain and the United States were the sources of the convalescent and acute COVID-19 samples. PBMCs, B-cell-depleted T cells, or T cells were the source of the cDNA or gDNA that made up the material.

Methods used by the authors: For nucleated cells, counts were estimated from reference gene primer amplification. Repertoires were generated with immunoSEQ multiplex PCR, while TCRdb's copy carries only in-frame clones and drops some. V and J calls and clone size come straight from that table; D and trimming were deduced from the DNA. This table has some 70,000 clones, approximately 80% appearing once. During active infection, Seattle patients enrolled and were then monitored through disease. V lost 3 bases to trimming and J lost 0 bases, with 9 bases between them. This CDR3 contains 16 residues. Germline assignment: CDR1 KGHSH and CDR2 LQKENI.

The chain carries TRBV18 and TRBJ2-6; D ambiguous. The source material was peripheral blood. The receptor was isolated from a man aged 60 to 75 with COVID-19, enrolled during active disease. The CDR3 spells CASSPLEPSGANVLTF. The DNA for the CDR3 is TGTGCCAGCTCACCGTTAGAGCCCTCTGGGGCCAACGTCCTGACTTTC.